This T cell receptor beta chain originates from a study of blood T cell repertoires in COVID-19. At the level of the study: Samples came from the United States, Italy and Spain, spanning acute and convalescent COVID-19. PBMCs, B-cell-depleted T cells, or T cells provided the cDNA or gDNA that made up the material.

The CDR3 has 15 amino acids. Germline values: CDR1 LNHNV, CDR2 YYDKDF (reference sequence). Trimming stripped 0 bases from V and 0 bases from J, with 9 bases between. Authors' data handling: Reference gene primer amplification gave nucleated cell count estimates. Generated by immunoSEQ multiplex PCR, the TCRdb table keeps only in-frame clones and is missing some. Clone size and the V and J calls come from that table; the DNA yielded D and trimming. The sample includes some 150,000 clones, around 88% seen only once; the top ten take 1.5%. The chain joins TRBV15 to TRBJ2-7; weak D call: TRBD1 (6 bases). The TCR sequence derives from a woman between 55 and 75 years old with acute or convalescent COVID-19. What was sequenced was peripheral blood. The CDR3 here is CATSREGQSSYEQYF. In nucleotides, the CDR3 is TGTGCCACCAGCAGAGAGGGACAAAGCTCCTACGAGCAGTACTTC. The full variable domain, in which reference TRBV15 and TRBJ2-7 provide the parts outside the CDR3, is DAMVIQNPRYQVTQFGKPVTLSCSQTLNHNVMYWYQQKSSQAPKLLFHYYDKDFNNEADTPDNFQSRRPNTSFCFLDIRSPGLGDTAMYLCATSREGQSSYEQYFGPGTRLTVT.